The 14 T cell receptor beta chains listed next were all sequenced from one sample in a study of long-term antiretroviral therapy in people with HIV. Samples were assayed with immunoSEQ v3.0 at survey level. Using immunoSEQ multiplex PCR, the repertoire was profiled, and TCRdb retains in-frame clones only, with some absent. The sample carries more than 20,000 clones, more than 75% recorded once. The specimen was unsorted PBMCs, collected 1.8 years before starting antiretroviral therapy. The receptors here all came from a woman aged 30 to 39 with HIV.

This chain connects TRBV5-4 to TRBJ2-3, with D perhaps matching TRBD1 (5 bases). Germline V gives CDR1 SGHNT, CDR2 YYREEE (reference sequence). The CDR3 covers 13 residues. V shed 4 bases and J shed 3 bases, with 9 bases lying between them. The CDR3 nucleotides read TGTGCCAGCAGCAGGGGTGCGACAGATACGCAGTATTTT. Translating gives CASSRGATDTQYF. Full variable domain (rest looked up from reference TRBV5-4 and TRBJ2-3): ETGVTQSPTHLIKTRGQQVTLRCSSQSGHNTVSWYQQALGQGPQFIFQYYREEENGRGNFPPRFSGLQFPNYSSELNVNALELDDSALYLCASSRGATDTQYFGPGTRLTVL.

This rearrangement joins TRBV6-1 to TRBJ2-1, with D possibly being TRBD2 (6 bases). The germline V gene has CDR1 MNHNS and CDR2 SASEGT. The V gene lost 7 bases and the J gene lost 11 bases, with 12 bases spanning the gap. This CDR3 has 11 amino acids. CDR3: CASTGTVKQFF. CDR3 nucleotides: TGTGCCAGCACTGGGACTGTGAAGCAGTTCTTC.

The V call is TRBV10-3, the J call TRBJ2-3; a weak D match, TRBD1 (5 bases). The V end lost 4 bases, the J end lost 4 bases, and 9 bases lay between the germline ends. Germline CDR1 ENHRY, CDR2 SYGVKD. The CDR3 extends over 13 amino acids. This CDR3 is CAISGMGPDTQYF. The CDR3 DNA reads TGTGCCATCAGTGGGATGGGGCCAGATACGCAGTATTTT.

The chain uses TRBV9 and TRBJ1-6, with TRBD1 matching over 9 bases. With V trimmed by 2 bases and J by 7 bases, 1 base remained unmatched. This CDR3 has 14 amino acids. Germline CDR1 is SGDLS and CDR2 is YYNGEE. CDR3 in DNA: TGTGCCAGCAGCGTGACAGGGGGAAATTCACCCCTCCACTTT. As protein: CASSVTGGNSPLHF.

This clone was recorded a few times. The chain uses TRBV5-4 and TRBJ2-7; 8 bases line up with TRBD1. Losses at the gene ends were 1 base for V and 5 bases for J; bases not matched to a gene: 17. Germline V gene data show CDR1 as SGHNT and CDR2 as YYREEE (reference sequence). The CDR3 is made up of 18 amino acids. The CDR3 coding sequence is TGTGCCAGCAGCTTGACAGGGGGGATCTCTCCCAACCGGAACGAGCAGTACGTC. Translated, it gives CASSLTGGISPNRNEQYV.

The chain has TRBV6-1 and TRBJ2-2; D uncertain. The V gene lost 7 bases and the J gene lost 6 bases, with 18 bases spanning the gap. The V gene's germline CDR1 is MNHNS and CDR2 SASEGT. This CDR3 contains 15 residues. Written as DNA, the CDR3 is TGTGCCAGCACCGAGTCCAGGTACCGGGCCGGGGAGCTGTTTTTT. Encoded protein: CASTESRYRAGELFF.

This rearrangement joins TRBV7-8 to TRBJ2-2; TRBD1 matches at 10 bases. The CDR3 loop spans 14 amino acids. Germline assignment: CDR1 SGHVS and CDR2 FQNEAQ. With 4 bases clipped from V and 4 bases from J, the junction kept 0 bases outside the gene matches. The CDR3 protein is CASSWDRGTGELFF. CDR3 sequence (DNA): TGTGCCAGCAGCTGGGACAGGGGCACCGGGGAGCTGTTTTTT.

The V gene is TRBV25-1, the J gene TRBJ1-1; D might be TRBD1 (6 bases). There are 14 residues in the CDR3. Germline CDR1 and CDR2: MGHDK and SYGVNS. V dropped 5 bases and J dropped 0 bases, with 10 bases sitting between them. For the CDR3, the DNA is TGTGCCAGCAGTAAGGGGGGGATGAACACTGAAGCTTTCTTT. It codes for CASSKGGMNTEAFF.

This clone came up once. The chain carries TRBV5-1 and TRBJ1-1, with unresolved D. CDR1 is SGHRS and CDR2 is YFSETQ in the germline V gene. The CDR3 consists of 14 residues. Trimming stripped 0 bases from V and 2 bases from J, with 8 bases between. Here the CDR3 DNA reads TGCGCCAGCAGCTTGGACTCGTTAAACACTGAAGCTTTCTTT. This translates into CASSLDSLNTEAFF. Full variable domain (remainder filled in from reference TRBV5-1 and TRBJ1-1): KAGVTQTPRYLIKTRGQQVTLSCSPISGHRSVSWYQQTPGQGLQFLFEYFSETQRNKGNFPGRFSGRQFSNSRSEMNVSTLELGDSALYLCASSLDSLNTEAFFGQGTRLTVV.

The rearrangement links TRBV11-2 to TRBJ2-1; 7 bases align to TRBD1. V lost 6 bases, J lost 3 bases, and 5 bases stayed unmatched. Germline V gene sequence: CDR1 SGHAT, CDR2 FQNNGV. The CDR3 extends over 14 amino acids. CDR3 loop: CASRSGTVYNEQFF. The CDR3 coding sequence is TGTGCCAGCAGATCCGGGACAGTCTACAATGAGCAGTTCTTC.

The chain links TRBV6-6 to TRBJ1-3; D is unclear. Trimming cost V 1 base and J 0 bases, with 10 bases left between them. Germline-derived CDR1 and CDR2 are MNHNY and SVGAGI (reference sequence). The CDR3 is made up of 16 amino acids. Here the CDR3 reads CASSYYRVFSGNTIYF. As DNA, the CDR3 is TGTGCCAGCAGTTACTATCGGGTCTTCTCTGGAAACACCATATATTTT.

This clone is deemed medium-sized. The chain joins TRBV6-5 to TRBJ2-1; D remains ambiguous. The germline V gene has CDR1 MNHEY and CDR2 SVGAGI. The CDR3 extends over 13 amino acids. The V gene lost 4 bases and the J gene lost 8 bases, with 12 bases spanning the gap. The CDR3 protein is CASSLASGYEQFF. CDR3 in DNA: TGTGCCAGCAGTTTAGCCTCGGGTTATGAGCAGTTCTTC.

The chain is built from TRBV9 and TRBJ1-4; 9 nucleotides match TRBD1. Looked up from germline, CDR1 is SGDLS and CDR2 is YYNGEE. The V gene end was trimmed by 4 bases and the J gene end by 5 bases; junction bases not matched to a gene: 6. The CDR3 runs 15 residues. This CDR3 is CASSPSGTGNEKLFF. The CDR3 nucleotides are TGTGCCAGCAGCCCCTCGGGGACAGGGAATGAAAAACTGTTTTTT. The whole variable domain, filled in from reference TRBV9 and TRBJ1-4, reads DSGVTQTPKHLITATGQRVTLRCSPRSGDLSVYWYQQSLDQGLQFLIQYYNGEERAKGNILERFSAQQFPDLHSELNLSSLELGDSALYFCASSPSGTGNEKLFFGSGTQLSVL.

V usage is TRBV28 and J usage is TRBJ1-5; TRBD1 matches at 7 bases. J was trimmed by 1 base and V by 3 bases; bases with no gene match: 6. The CDR3 runs 16 residues. CDR1 is MDHEN and CDR2 is SYDVKM in the germline V gene. In DNA, the CDR3 is TGTGCCAGCAGTTTCCTTGAGACAGGGAGCAATCAGCCCCAGCATTTT. Translating it yields CASSFLETGSNQPQHF.